The 10 T cell receptor beta chains given below trace back to one sample, sequenced in a study of T cell repertoires in cytomegalovirus infection. These receptors have no known antigen. TCRdb recomputed calls from the reads with MiXCR, one row per CDR3 protein. This table holds about 890,000 distinct CDR3 sequences, around 31% found once. The material sequenced was cultured CD8+ T cells from PBMCs, taken from culture after CMV antigen stimulation. Every receptor here comes from a human donor in good health (CMV status not recorded). Some clones in this sample may be carry-over from other donors' samples.

The chain couples TRBV20-1 to TRBJ1-1; D ambiguous. The V end was cut by 3 bases, the J end by 7 bases, with 0 bases between. The germline V gene encodes CDR1 DFQATT and CDR2 SNEGSKA (reference sequence). The CDR3 length is 8 residues. DNA for the CDR3: TGCAGTGCTAGTGAAGCTTTCTTT. Its translation: CSASEAFF.

The chain employs TRBV28 and TRBJ1-1; the D is unclear. The V end was cut by 10 bases, the J end by 8 bases, with 11 bases between. Germline CDR1 and CDR2: MDHEN and SYDVKM. The CDR3 loop spans 10 amino acids. CDR3 nucleotide sequence: TGTGCCAAGCCCTTGGGGGAAGCTTTCTTT. Its translation is CAKPLGEAFF.

This clonotype was counted a few times. The V call is TRBV11-2, the J call TRBJ1-2; D is unclear. There are 13 residues in the CDR3. The ends were cut back, 5 bases at V and 7 bases at J, with 14 bases in the middle. In germline, CDR1 is SGHAT, CDR2 FQNNGV. CDR3 in DNA: TGTGCCAGCAGCCCGAGAGGGTGGGTTGGCTACACCTTC. Amino acids: CASSPRGWVGYTF.

V and J are TRBV27 and TRBJ2-7, with D perhaps TRBD2 (6 bases). CDR3 length equals 14 residues. Trimming cost V 6 bases and J 2 bases, with 14 bases left between them. The germline gives CDR1 MNHEY, CDR2 SMNVEV (reference sequence). CDR3 protein: CASSLGLPPYEQYV. The DNA of the CDR3 is TGTGCCAGCAGCCTGGGACTTCCTCCCTACGAGCAGTACGTC.

The CDR3 region is CASSAGAGEAFF. DNA for the CDR3: TGTGCCAGCAGCGCGGGGGCGGGCGAAGCTTTCTTT. This chain connects TRBV9 to TRBJ1-1, with D possibly being TRBD1 (6 bases). This CDR3 is built from 12 residues. Looked up from germline, CDR1 is SGDLS and CDR2 is YYNGEE. V lost 3 bases and J lost 8, with 11 bases in between. Together with reference TRBV9 and TRBJ1-1, the CDR3 gives the full variable domain: DSGVTQTPKHLITATGQRVTLRCSPRSGDLSVYWYQQSLDQGLQFLIQYYNGEERAKGNILERFSAQQFPDLHSELNLSSLELGDSALYFCASSAGAGEAFFGQGTRLTVV.

This clonotype showed up just a few times. V usage is TRBV3-1 and J usage is TRBJ2-7; 7 nucleotides agree with TRBD1. CDR3 length: 17 amino acids. CDR1 LGHDT and CDR2 YNNKEL come from the germline V gene (reference sequence). V shed 0 bases and J 4 bases; nucleotides not matched to a gene: 12. The CDR3 DNA reads as TGTGCCAGCAGCCAAGAAGTTTGGCGACAGGGAGCATACGAGCAGTACTTC. As protein: CASSQEVWRQGAYEQYF.

V gene TRBV7-9 combines with J gene TRBJ2-6; D might be TRBD1 (6 bases). Germline V gene sequence: CDR1 SEHNR, CDR2 FQNEAQ (reference sequence). Trimming removed 10 bases at V and 0 bases at J, with 10 bases between. The CDR3 covers 14 residues. In DNA form, the CDR3 reads TGTGCCACCTGGGGGCTCTCTGGGGCCAACGTCCTGACTTTC. Translated: CATWGLSGANVLTF.

V and J are TRBV4-2 and TRBJ2-5; D possibly uses TRBD1 or TRBD2 (5 bases each). This CDR3 has 14 residues. The V end lost 5 bases, the J end lost 7 bases, and 17 bases lay between the germline ends. Per the germline V gene, CDR1 is LGHNA and CDR2 is YNFKEQ. CDR3 region: CASSAGQGSGTQYF. The DNA for the CDR3 is TGTGCCAGCAGCGCTGGGCAGGGCAGCGGGACCCAGTACTTC.

The chain uses TRBV2 and TRBJ2-1, with 7 bases identical to TRBD1. The CDR3 extends over 16 amino acids. Germline CDR1 and CDR2: SNHLY and FYNNEI. Trimming cost V 5 bases and J 3 bases; bases outside gene matches: 10. The DNA for the CDR3 is TGTGCCAGCAGTTATTCCGGGACAGCAATCTACAATGAGCAGTTCTTC. As protein: CASSYSGTAIYNEQFF.

J is TRBJ2-3 and V is TRBV28, with 9 positions matching TRBD2. Germline CDR1 MDHEN, CDR2 SYDVKM. The CDR3 length is 17 residues. With V trimmed by 5 bases and J by 1 base, 10 bases remained unmatched. The CDR3 is CASSPVLAGDRTDTQYF. The CDR3 nucleotides are TGTGCCAGCAGTCCCGTGTTAGCGGGGGACCGCACAGATACGCAGTATTTT.